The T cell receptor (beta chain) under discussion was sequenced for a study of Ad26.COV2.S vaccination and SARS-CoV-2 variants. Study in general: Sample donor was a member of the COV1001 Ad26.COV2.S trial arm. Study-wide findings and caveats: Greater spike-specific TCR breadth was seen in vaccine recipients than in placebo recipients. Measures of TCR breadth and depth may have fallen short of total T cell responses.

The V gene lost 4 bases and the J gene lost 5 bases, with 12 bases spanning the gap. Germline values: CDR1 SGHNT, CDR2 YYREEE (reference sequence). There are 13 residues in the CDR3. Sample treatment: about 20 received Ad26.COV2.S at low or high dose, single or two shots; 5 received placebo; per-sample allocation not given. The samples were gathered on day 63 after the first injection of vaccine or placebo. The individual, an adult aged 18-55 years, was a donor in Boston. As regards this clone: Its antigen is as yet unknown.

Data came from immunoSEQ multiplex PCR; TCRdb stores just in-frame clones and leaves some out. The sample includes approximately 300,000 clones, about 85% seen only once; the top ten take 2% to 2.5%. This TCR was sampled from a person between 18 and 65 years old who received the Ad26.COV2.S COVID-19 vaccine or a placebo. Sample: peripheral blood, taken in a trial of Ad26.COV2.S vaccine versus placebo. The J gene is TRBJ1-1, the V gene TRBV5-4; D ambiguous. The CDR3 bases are TGTGCCAGCAGCGGGGATCGGAGGACTGAAGCTTTCTTT. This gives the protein CASSGDRRTEAFF.